This record looks at one TCR beta chain sequence and its context. What it recognizes is unknown. V was clipped by 5 bases and J by 1 base, with 15 bases between them. CDR1 and CDR2 (germline): SGHTA, FQGNSA. The CDR3 extends over 16 amino acids. Use of 60 Vbeta and 13 Jbeta primers characterized the PCR. Sequencing used immunoSEQ multiplex PCR; TCRdb keeps in-frame clones, though not all of them. Among 150,000 to 200,000 clones listed, about four fifths were seen once. The record originates from a study of cytomegalovirus exposure and HLA in healthy donors. Looking at the study overall: Early release data held 75 million to 100 million unique TCRs from HLA-typed donors. Across almost 400 genotyped donors, about 80% landed in the Caucasian-associated ancestry cluster. Notes on the study in general: Previous analysis showed most TCR beta V segments were productive about 90% or about 30% of the time. A missense variant in DCLRE1C was later tied to TCR beta V- and J-gene trimming.

The sequence came from a woman aged 40 to 49 in good health and CMV-seronegative. The chain links TRBV7-2 to TRBJ1-5; D uncertain. Source material: PBMCs. The CDR3 nucleotides are TGTGCCAGCAGCCCCGAACTTTATATAAGCAATCAGCCCCAGCATTTT. Translating gives CASSPELYISNQPQHF.